A selection of T cell receptor beta chains follows, all from one sample in a study of blood T cells in healthy people across ages. A single record per CDR3 protein comes from TCRdb applying MiXCR to the 5' RACE reads. The data show some 1.1 million distinct CDR3 sequences, more than 30% seen once. Material: blood. The receptors originated from a man aged 18 to 29 in good health. Each CDR3 is given with its conserved first and last residue. A D gene is named only where the DNA matches it firmly. Clone size, where shown, is once, few, many, or a class for clones that have expanded.

14	TRBV20-1	-	TRBJ2-1	TRBD2	TGCAGTGCTAGAGAGGCTAGCGGGGGGAGTGAGCAGTTCTTC	CSAREASGGSEQFF
14	TRBV4-3	-	TRBJ1-3	-	TGCGCCAGCAGCTCAGGGAGCTCTGGAAACACCATATATTTT	CASSSGSSGNTIYF
14	TRBV5-1	-	TRBJ2-7	TRBD1	TGCGCCAGCAGCGAGGAATCAGGGGGCAGCGAGCAGTACTTC	CASSEESGGSEQYF
14	TRBV7-9	-	TRBJ2-5	-	TGTGCCAGCAGCTTATCTCCGGAGAGGGAGACCCAGTACTTC	CASSLSPERETQYF
14	TRBV19	-	TRBJ1-2	-	TGTGCCAGTAGTACATACGACCGGGAGGATGGCTACACCTTC	CASSTYDREDGYTF
15	TRBV3-1	-	TRBJ2-7	TRBD1	TGTGCCGGCAGCCGAGAGACAGGGAGCTCCTACGAGCAGTACTTC	CAGSRETGSSYEQYF
16	TRBV7-3	few	TRBJ2-1	-	TGTGCCAGCAGCTTAACTAGTACGGGGATCTACAATGAGCAGTTCTTC	CASSLTSTGIYNEQFF
16	TRBV4-2	few	TRBJ2-1	-	TGTGCCAGCAGCCACTCCGCGGTGGCTAGAAACAATGAGCAGTTCTTC	CASSHSAVARNNEQFF
10	TRBV20-1	-	TRBJ2-5	-	TGCAGTGCTGTGCAAGAGACCCAGTACTTC	CSAVQETQYF
17	TRBV14	many	TRBJ2-1	-	TGTGCCAGCAGCCAAGTTTTGGAATTCCCCACCTACAATGAGCAGTTCTTC	CASSQVLEFPTYNEQFF
16	TRBV4-2	few	TRBJ1-1	-	TGTGCCAGCAGCCAAGTCCCCTTAAGCCTGAACACTGAAGCTTTCTTT	CASSQVPLSLNTEAFF
15	TRBV6-2/TRBV6-3	-	TRBJ1-1	-	TGTGCCAGCAGTTACGGATATGGGGCAAACACTGAAGCTTTCTTT	CASSYGYGANTEAFF
13	TRBV20-1	few	TRBJ2-7	-	TGCAGTGCTAGAGACAGGGGAAAGTACGAGCAGTACTTC	CSARDRGKYEQYF
16	TRBV6-5	-	TRBJ2-3	-	TGTGCCAGCAGTTACTGGGGAGTAAAAAGCACAGATACGCAGTATTTT	CASSYWGVKSTDTQYF
15	TRBV10-3	-	TRBJ1-5	TRBD1	TGTGCCATCAGTGGAGCCGGGACAGTGGGGCAGCCCCAGCATTTT	CAISGAGTVGQPQHF
14	TRBV20-1	many	TRBJ2-7	TRBD1	TGCAGTGCTACCAGACAGGGACCTCCCTACGAGCAGTACTTC	CSATRQGPPYEQYF
13	TRBV14	-	TRBJ2-6	-	TGTGCCAGCAGCCGGTATGGGGCCAACGTCCTGACTTTC	CASSRYGANVLTF
17	TRBV9	-	TRBJ2-3	TRBD2	TGTGCCAGCAGCGTATGGGCTAGCGGGGGGTTCACAGATACGCAGTATTTT	CASSVWASGGFTDTQYF
16	TRBV6-2/TRBV6-3	few	TRBJ2-3	-	TGTGCCAGCAGGGCGTACTCTTCTACTAACCCAGATACGCAGTATTTT	CASRAYSSTNPDTQYF
12	TRBV20-1	few	TRBJ2-1	TRBD1	TGCAGTGCCCAGGACAGGGGCTGGGAGGAGTTCTTC	CSAQDRGWEEFF
15	TRBV20-1	few	TRBJ2-2	TRBD2	TGCAGTGCTAGAGATCTGGGGGGGAGCCCCGGGGAGCTGTTTTTT	CSARDLGGSPGELFF
15	TRBV5-1	-	TRBJ2-1	-	TGCGCCAGCAGCTTGATGGTTTCGTCCTACAATGAGCAGTTCTTC	CASSLMVSSYNEQFF
16	TRBV5-1	-	TRBJ2-1	TRBD2	TGCGCCAGCAGCTTTATTAGCGGGGGAACATCTAATGAGCAGTTCTTC	CASSFISGGTSNEQFF
15	TRBV12-3/TRBV12-4	-	TRBJ2-3	TRBD2	TGTGCCAGCCGCCCCGGCGGGGGGATGGATGGTACGCAGTATTTT	CASRPGGGMDGTQYF
11	TRBV6-2/TRBV6-3	-	TRBJ2-4	-	TGTGCCAGCAGAGACCGGGAAGTTCAGTACTTC	CASRDREVQYF
16	TRBV6-6	-	TRBJ2-1	-	TGTGCCAGCAGTTACTCGAACAGGGAGATACCCAATGAGCAGTTCTTC	CASSYSNREIPNEQFF
14	TRBV28	-	TRBJ2-1	-	TGTGCCAGCAGTTTTCGGGGTCGTACCAGGGGGCAGTTCTTC	CASSFRGRTRGQFF
14	TRBV6-2/TRBV6-3	few	TRBJ2-7	-	TGTGCCAGCAGTCCCCCGGAGGTCTCCTACGAGCAGTACTTC	CASSPPEVSYEQYF
15	TRBV20-1	few	TRBJ2-7	-	TGCAGTGCTAGTAATCCGATGTGGGGGCGCTACGAGCAGTACTTC	CSASNPMWGRYEQYF
15	TRBV6-2/TRBV6-3	few	TRBJ2-7	-	TGTGCCAGCAGTTACCCCCTGAACGGTGTATACGAGCAGTACTTC	CASSYPLNGVYEQYF
14	TRBV10-3	few	TRBJ1-4	-	TGTGCCATCAGTGGGACTATAACTAATGAAAAACTGTTTTTT	CAISGTITNEKLFF
16	TRBV5-4	-	TRBJ2-7	-	TGTGCCAGCAGCTTGGGAAGGGCCAGCTCCTACAATGAGCAGTACTTC	CASSLGRASSYNEQYF
13	TRBV27	-	TRBJ1-1	-	TGTGCCAGCAGTCCTCTAGGACCCGGCCTTTCTTTCTTT	CASSPLGPGLSFF
15	TRBV6-6	many	TRBJ2-3	TRBD2	TGTGCCAGCAGTTACCCTGGGGGGGGCACAGATACGCAGTATTTT	CASSYPGGGTDTQYF
13	TRBV18	few	TRBJ2-5	TRBD2	TGTGCCAGCTCACGAGCGGGGCAAGAGACCCAGTACTTC	CASSRAGQETQYF
15	TRBV5-1	-	TRBJ1-1	-	TGCGCCAGCAGCCCGTCCCAGGGACGGGGCACTGAAGCTTTCTTT	CASSPSQGRGTEAFF
16	TRBV4-1	-	TRBJ2-1	-	TGCGCCAGCAGTATTGAGGAGGGGACCTTCTACAATGAGCAGTTCTTC	CASSIEEGTFYNEQFF
17	TRBV25-1	few	TRBJ2-7	TRBD2	TGTGCCAGCACCGGCAGCCAGGGACTAGCAGCTTACAATGAGCAGTACTTC	CASTGSQGLAAYNEQYF
13	TRBV20-1	few	TRBJ2-7	TRBD1	TGCAGTGCCAGGGGGACAGACACCTACGAGCAGTACTTC	CSARGTDTYEQYF
14	TRBV27	-	TRBJ1-5	-	TGTGCCAGCAGTTCGACAGCGAGCCATCAGCCCCAGCATTTT	CASSSTASHQPQHF
14	TRBV29-1	-	TRBJ2-1	TRBD2	TGCAGCGTAACGACTAGCGGGGGGGCCGATGAGCAGTTCTTC	CSVTTSGGADEQFF
12	TRBV28	many	TRBJ1-1	-	TGTGCCAGCCGAGGCGGGTACACTGAAGCTTTCTTT	CASRGGYTEAFF
14	TRBV7-2	few	TRBJ2-7	-	TGTGCCAGCAGCTCTGTAAGGAACGGCTACGAGCAGTACTTC	CASSSVRNGYEQYF
15	TRBV13	-	TRBJ2-7	-	TGTGCCAGCAGCTTAGAACCACGAAGCTCCTACGAGCAGTACTTC	CASSLEPRSSYEQYF
15	TRBV6-2/TRBV6-3	-	TRBJ1-1	-	TGTGCCAGCAGAAAGACAGGCCAGGTGGACCCTGAAGCTTTCTTT	CASRKTGQVDPEAFF
15	TRBV3-1	-	TRBJ1-2	-	TGTGCCAGCAGTCTTACCCCCGGAACCGTCAATGGCTACACCTTC	CASSLTPGTVNGYTF
16	TRBV2	-	TRBJ2-2	TRBD2	TGTGCCAGCACCCTCACTAGCGCGGCGGGGACCGGGGAGCTGTTTTTT	CASTLTSAAGTGELFF
12	TRBV20-1	many	TRBJ1-2	-	TGCAGTGCTAGCTCGGAGAACTATGGCTACACCTTC	CSASSENYGYTF
16	TRBV14	once	TRBJ2-6	-	TGTGCCAGCAGCCATAACGGACCCTTTGGGGCCAACGTCCTGACTTTC	CASSHNGPFGANVLTF
14	TRBV4-1	-	TRBJ1-1	-	TGCGCCAGCAGCCAAGATCTGCGATGGACTGAAGCTTTCTTT	CASSQDLRWTEAFF
15	TRBV2	-	TRBJ2-2	TRBD2	TGTGCCAGCAGGGATAGCGGGGGGGACTCCGGGGAGCTGTTTTTT	CASRDSGGDSGELFF
17	TRBV6-2/TRBV6-3	-	TRBJ2-7	TRBD1	TGTGCCAGCACCTACGGAGGGACAGGGGACCCTTACAATGAGCAGTACTTC	CASTYGGTGDPYNEQYF
16	TRBV5-1	-	TRBJ1-5	TRBD1	TGCGCCAGCAGCCCGACTGGACAGGACGCTTCCCAGCCCCAGCATTTT	CASSPTGQDASQPQHF